Shown below are 17 T cell receptor beta chains from a single sample sequenced in a study of cytomegalovirus exposure and HLA in healthy donors. Clones were sequenced by immunoSEQ multiplex PCR, and TCRdb holds only the in-frame ones, with some missing. There are under 400,000 clones in the sample; approximately 91% occur only once, and around 1% lies in the top ten. Input material: PBMCs. The receptors were gathered from a young man in good health and CMV-seronegative.

The J gene is TRBJ2-7, the V gene TRBV28; TRBD1 matches 11 bases. The CDR3 covers 16 residues. Germline loops: CDR1 MDHEN, CDR2 SYDVKM. V lost 6 bases and J lost 0; bases outside the gene matches: 7. The CDR3: CASSTQGQGASYEQYF. The CDR3 bases are TGTGCCAGCAGCACCCAAGGACAGGGGGCCTCCTACGAGCAGTACTTC.

The CDR3 DNA sequence: TGTGCCAGCAGCTTAGTCGTGACAGGGGTTAATTCACCCCTCCACTTT. Protein: CASSLVVTGVNSPLHF. The rearrangement joins TRBV7-8 to TRBJ1-6, with 8 bases identical to TRBD1. Looked up from germline, CDR1 is SGHVS and CDR2 is FQNEAQ. Trimming at V came to 1 base and at J to 6 bases, leaving 5 bases not matched to a gene. This CDR3 spans 16 amino acids.

V and J are TRBV2 and TRBJ2-5, with D perhaps TRBD2 (7 bases). V lost 7 bases and J 5 bases, leaving 17 bases between the germline ends. From germline, CDR1 is SNHLY and CDR2 FYNNEI. This CDR3 is built from 14 residues. The CDR3 DNA sequence: TGTGCCAGCACAAGGGGGGGCCTAGGGGAGACCCAGTACTTC. It is translated as CASTRGGLGETQYF.

J is TRBJ1-2 and V is TRBV2; weak D call: TRBD1 (6 bases). The ends were cut back, 6 bases at V and 5 bases at J, with 19 bases in the middle. Germline loops: CDR1 SNHLY, CDR2 FYNNEI. The CDR3 is made up of 15 amino acids. Here the CDR3 reads CASRTSQGGDYGYTF. The CDR3 DNA reads as TGTGCCAGCAGGACCTCACAGGGAGGGGATTATGGCTACACCTTC.

The rearrangement uses TRBV27 and TRBJ2-1; 9 bases fit TRBD1. The V gene end was trimmed by 5 bases and the J gene end by 5 bases; junction bases not matched to a gene: 7. The CDR3 spans 15 residues. Germline CDR1 is MNHEY and CDR2 is SMNVEV (reference sequence). In DNA form, the CDR3 reads TGTGCCAGCAGTGTCGACAGGGGGGGCAACAATGAGCAGTTCTTC. It yields the protein CASSVDRGGNNEQFF.

The CDR3 DNA sequence: TGTGCCAGCCATCCTGAGCGGGGGAGCTCCTACGAGCAGTACTTC. The encoded protein is CASHPERGSSYEQYF. The V call is TRBV2, the J call TRBJ2-7; 8 bases map to TRBD2. The V segment lost 8 bases and the J segment 0 bases; nucleotides outside the gene matches: 9. The germline CDR1 and CDR2 sequences are SNHLY and FYNNEI. CDR3 length equals 15 residues.

The gene calls are TRBV9 and TRBJ2-7, with D possibly being TRBD2 (6 bases). The CDR3 is made up of 13 amino acids. CDR1 is SGDLS, CDR2 YYNGEE, per germline. Trimming stripped 3 bases from V and 2 bases from J, with 9 bases between. CDR3 protein: CASSEAGTYEQYF. CDR3 bases: TGTGCCAGCAGCGAGGCGGGGACCTACGAGCAGTACTTC.

This clone was observed once. The chain recombines TRBV15 with TRBJ2-7, with 7 bases identical to TRBD1. V was clipped by 4 bases and J by 0 bases; unmatched bases: 6. This CDR3 has 15 amino acids. CDR1 and CDR2 (germline): LNHNV, YYDKDF (reference sequence). The CDR3 DNA reads as TGTGCCACCAGCACTCCGGGACAGCACTCCTACGAGCAGTACTTC. Its protein is CATSTPGQHSYEQYF.

V usage is TRBV27 and J usage is TRBJ2-1, with D perhaps TRBD2 (6 bases). Trimming stripped 6 bases from V and 4 bases from J, with 16 bases between. The CDR3 extends over 15 amino acids. Per germline, CDR1 MNHEY and CDR2 SMNVEV (reference sequence). The CDR3 region has the DNA TGTGCCAGCAGGACCGCAGGCGGGGTATACAATGAGCAGTTCTTC. Protein product: CASRTAGGVYNEQFF.

This clone has only a few counts. The chain couples TRBV6-6 to TRBJ1-1, with 8 bases aligning to TRBD1. V lost 10 bases to trimming and J lost 5 bases; unmatched junction nucleotides: 6. Germline V gives CDR1 MNHNY, CDR2 SVGAGI (reference sequence). The CDR3 extends over 12 amino acids. CDR3 residues: CATRQGFTEAFF. CDR3 DNA: TGTGCCACCAGACAGGGGTTTACTGAAGCTTTCTTT.

The CDR3 loop is CASKDSPFNSPLHF. DNA for the CDR3: TGCGCCAGCAAGGACAGTCCCTTTAATTCACCCCTCCACTTT. The J gene is TRBJ1-6, the V gene TRBV5-1; possible D gene TRBD1, 6 bases. Trimming took off 6 bases at V and 6 bases at J, with 13 bases between the two ends. The CDR3 length is 14 residues. Germline V lookup: CDR1 SGHRS, CDR2 YFSETQ.

The chain employs TRBV15 and TRBJ2-7; tentatively, D is TRBD1 (5 bases). V lost 3 bases to trimming and J lost 5 bases, with 11 bases between them. The germline gives CDR1 LNHNV, CDR2 YYDKDF (reference sequence). This CDR3 has 13 amino acids. This CDR3 reads CATSSRVSDEQYF. The CDR3 nucleotides read TGTGCCACCAGCAGCAGGGTGTCGGACGAGCAGTACTTC. Looking up the rest from reference TRBV15 and TRBJ2-7 gives the full variable domain: DAMVIQNPRYQVTQFGKPVTLSCSQTLNHNVMYWYQQKSSQAPKLLFHYYDKDFNNEADTPDNFQSRRPNTSFCFLDIRSPGLGDTAMYLCATSSRVSDEQYFGPGTRLTVT.

The chain couples TRBV19 to TRBJ1-5; a weak D match, TRBD1 (5 bases). Germline CDR1 reads LNHDA; CDR2 reads SQIVND (reference sequence). This CDR3 region has 14 residues. V lost 5 bases to trimming and J lost 0 bases, with 8 bases between them. In DNA form, the CDR3 reads TGTGCCAGTAGTTCAGGGTCTAGCAATCAGCCCCAGCATTTT. Translation: CASSSGSSNQPQHF. Full variable domain (outside the CDR3, taken from reference TRBV19 and TRBJ1-5): DGGITQSPKYLFRKEGQNVTLSCEQNLNHDAMYWYRQDPGQGLRLIYYSQIVNDFQKGDIAEGYSVSREKKESFPLTVTSAQKNPTAFYLCASSSGSSNQPQHFGDGTRLSIL.

V usage is TRBV2 and J usage is TRBJ2-7; 9 positions match TRBD1. CDR3 length: 15 residues. CDR1 is SNHLY and CDR2 is FYNNEI in the germline V gene. After removal of 4 bases from V and 2 bases from J, the junction contained 6 bases not matched to a gene. The CDR3 nucleotides read TGTGCCAGCAGTGTGGGCCGGGACAGGGCCTACGAGCAGTACTTC. Translation gives CASSVGRDRAYEQYF.

V is TRBV30 and J is TRBJ1-2, with D unresolved. Germline CDR1 and CDR2: GTSNPN and SVGIG (reference sequence). The CDR3 contains 12 residues. V was shortened by 2 bases and J by 3 bases, with 7 bases between the two germline ends. CDR3 nucleotide sequence: TGTGCCTGGAGTTACGGAGACTATGGCTACACCTTC. Protein: CAWSYGDYGYTF.

Written as DNA, the CDR3 is TGTGCCAGCAAACAGCAGGGAACCAATGAAAAACTGTTTTTT. Its protein product is CASKQQGTNEKLFF. The V gene is TRBV2, the J gene TRBJ1-4; maybe TRBD1 (5 bases). The CDR3 runs 14 residues. Trimming removed 7 bases at V and 5 bases at J, with 14 bases between. The germline gives CDR1 SNHLY, CDR2 FYNNEI.

This chain joins TRBV6-1 and TRBJ1-2; 8 nucleotides agree with TRBD1. Germline CDR1 and CDR2: MNHNS and SASEGT. V shed 6 bases, J shed 13 bases, and the junction held 10 bases outside the gene matches. CDR3 size: 12 residues. Here the CDR3 reads CASRVTGGDPTF. In DNA, the CDR3 is TGTGCCAGCAGAGTTACAGGGGGAGATCCCACCTTC.